One and the same sample provided the 15 T cell receptor beta chains below, sequenced in a study of blood T cell repertoires in COVID-19 (dated by TCRdb to 2018 to 2020). The library relied on the immunoSEQ multiplex PCR assay. Sourced from immuneACCESS, this table was stored by TCRdb with only in-frame sequences that have V and J called. A share of the clones is absent; for the studies checked, an unresolved V gene accounts for under half, and the remainder has no known explanation. The sample includes about 260,000 clones, with approximately 84% observed a single time. Under 2% of the sample is held by the ten biggest clonotypes. Source material: peripheral blood. The receptors derive from an elderly woman with acute or convalescent COVID-19.

This chain joins TRBV23-1 and TRBJ2-7; 7 bases line up with TRBD1. TRBV23-1 carries the ORF label, with uncertain function. This CDR3 is 16 amino acids long. The J segment lost 5 bases and the V segment lost 0 bases, leaving 10 bases of the junction unmatched. CDR3 protein: CASSQSRTGNFHEQYF. For the CDR3, the DNA is TGCGCCAGCAGTCAATCCCGGACAGGAAACTTTCACGAGCAGTACTTC.

Only one count was recorded for this clone. This CDR3 reads CASSYGAKANTIYF. CDR3 DNA sequence: TGTGCCAGCAGTTACGGGGCAAAAGCAAACACCATATATTTT. The chain recombines TRBV6-2 or TRBV6-3 with TRBJ1-3, with D tentatively TRBD1 (5 bases). Per germline, CDR1 MNHEY and CDR2 SVGEGT. This CDR3 has 14 amino acids. V shed 2 bases and J shed 6 bases, with 11 bases lying between them.

The chain recombines TRBV19 with TRBJ2-3; 13 positions match TRBD2. The V gene's germline CDR1 is LNHDA and CDR2 SQIVND (reference sequence). After removal of 6 bases from V and 3 bases from J, the junction contained 9 bases not matched to a gene. CDR3 length equals 17 residues. The CDR3 protein is CASSRLGTSGKTDTQYF. The CDR3 DNA reads TGTGCCAGTAGCCGCCTGGGGACTAGCGGGAAGACAGATACGCAGTATTTT. The complete variable domain, with remaining parts taken from reference TRBV19 and TRBJ2-3, reads DGGITQSPKYLFRKEGQNVTLSCEQNLNHDAMYWYRQDPGQGLRLIYYSQIVNDFQKGDIAEGYSVSREKKESFPLTVTSAQKNPTAFYLCASSRLGTSGKTDTQYFGPGTRLTVL.

V gene TRBV6-2 or TRBV6-3 combines with J gene TRBJ2-1, with D possibly matching TRBD2 (6 bases). The CDR3 is 14 residues long. Trimming pared 0 bases from V and 7 bases from J, leaving 10 bases between. Germline-derived CDR1 and CDR2 are MNHEY and SVGEGT. In nucleotides, the CDR3 is TGTGCCAGCAGTTACTCTGGGGGAGGAAATGAGCAGTTCTTC. Translated: CASSYSGGGNEQFF.

This clone has only a few counts. The gene calls are TRBV5-4 and TRBJ1-2; D remains unclear. The V end was cut by 0 bases, the J end by 2 bases, with 5 bases between. This CDR3 has 13 residues. In germline, CDR1 is SGHNT, CDR2 YYREEE (reference sequence). CDR3 loop: CASSLDTNYGYTF. The DNA for the CDR3 is TGTGCCAGCAGCTTGGACACCAACTATGGCTACACCTTC.

The chain carries TRBV4-2 and TRBJ1-5; no reliable D call. Germline loops: CDR1 LGHNA, CDR2 YNFKEQ. The CDR3 spans 14 residues. V shed 2 bases and J shed 0 bases, with 5 bases lying between them. This chain's CDR3 is CASSQQYSNQPQHF. The CDR3 coding sequence is TGTGCCAGCAGCCAACAGTATAGCAATCAGCCCCAGCATTTT.

The chain links TRBV6-2 or TRBV6-3 to TRBJ1-5; 9 nucleotides match TRBD1. With V trimmed by 5 bases and J by 6 bases, 5 bases remained unmatched. This CDR3 is 14 amino acids long. The germline V gene encodes CDR1 MNHEY and CDR2 SVGEGT. The CDR3 protein is CASSRGQGSQPQHF. CDR3 sequence (DNA): TGTGCCAGCAGTAGAGGACAGGGGAGTCAGCCCCAGCATTTT.

The rearrangement joins TRBV27 to TRBJ1-4, with 11 bases identical to TRBD1. There are 15 residues in the CDR3. Germline V gene lookup returns CDR1 MNHEY and CDR2 SMNVEV (reference sequence). V lost 4 bases, J lost 6 bases, and 4 bases stayed unmatched. CDR3 residues: CASSSWTGGDEKLFF. In DNA form, the CDR3 reads TGTGCCAGCAGTTCCTGGACAGGGGGCGATGAAAAACTGTTTTTT.

The V gene is TRBV9, the J gene TRBJ1-6; the D gene is possibly TRBD1 (5 bases). The CDR3 is 16 amino acids. Trimming pared 0 bases from V and 10 bases from J, leaving 17 bases between. From germline, CDR1 is SGDLS and CDR2 YYNGEE. CDR3 in DNA: TGTGCCAGCAGCGTAGGATACGCAGGGATGGAATCACCCCTCCACTTT. Amino acid sequence: CASSVGYAGMESPLHF.

V gene TRBV18 combines with J gene TRBJ2-7; weak D call: TRBD2 (5 bases). The germline V and J ends were trimmed by 6 bases and 5 bases, with 8 bases remaining between them. CDR1 is KGHSH, CDR2 LQKENI, per germline. The CDR3 runs 11 residues. CDR3: CASSPGDEQYF. CDR3 DNA sequence: TGTGCCAGCTCGCCCGGGGACGAGCAGTACTTC.

The rearrangement joins TRBV7-9 to TRBJ1-1; 11 bases are a match to TRBD1. The CDR3 has 14 residues. The germline gives CDR1 SEHNR, CDR2 FQNEAQ (reference sequence). The junction had 10 bases not matched to a gene; V was cut back by 5 bases and J by 11 bases. CDR3 DNA: TGTGCCAGCAGCCATTTGGGGACAGGGGGAGACGCTTTCTTT. Translated, it gives CASSHLGTGGDAFF.

The chain carries TRBV7-8 and TRBJ1-6; 8 bases line up with TRBD1. Unmatched junction bases numbered 8, after V lost 5 bases and J lost 8 bases. The CDR3 is made up of 15 amino acids. Germline loops: CDR1 SGHVS, CDR2 FQNEAQ. CDR3 sequence: CASSRGQGDYSPLHF. As DNA, the CDR3 is TGTGCCAGCAGCCGAGGACAGGGTGATTATTCACCCCTCCACTTT. The variable domain in full, with the rest retrieved from reference TRBV7-8 and TRBJ1-6, is GAGVSQSPRYKVAKRGQDVALRCDPISGHVSLFWYQQALGQGPEFLTYFQNEAQLDKSGLPSDRFFAERPEGSVSTLKIQRTQQEDSAVYLCASSRGQGDYSPLHFGNGTRLTVT.

The chain combines TRBV19 with TRBJ1-6; D ambiguous. Between the trimmed V and J ends, which lost 0 bases and 11 bases, there was a span of 14 bases. Germline CDR1 LNHDA, CDR2 SQIVND (reference sequence). The CDR3 length is 15 residues. The CDR3 region is CASSIDLGYGPPLHF. CDR3 coding DNA: TGTGCCAGTAGTATAGATCTCGGCTATGGGCCACCCCTCCACTTT.

This rearrangement joins TRBV7-2 to TRBJ1-3, with unresolved D. The CDR3 is 14 amino acids. Per germline, CDR1 SGHTA and CDR2 FQGNSA. The V end was cut by 2 bases, the J end by 3 bases, with 8 bases between. The CDR3 is CASSLNPSGNTIYF. The CDR3 bases are TGTGCCAGCAGCTTAAACCCCAGTGGAAACACCATATATTTT. Variable domain in full (rest from reference TRBV7-2 and TRBJ1-3): GAGVSQSPSNKVTEKGKDVELRCDPISGHTALYWYRQSLGQGLEFLIYFQGNSAPDKSGLPSDRFSAERTGGSVSTLTIQRTQQEDSAVYLCASSLNPSGNTIYFGEGSWLTVV.

This sequence joins TRBV6-6 and TRBJ2-5; possible D gene TRBD1, 7 bases. Germline values: CDR1 MNHNY, CDR2 SVGAGI (reference sequence). This CDR3 contains 14 residues. Trimming cost V 6 bases and J 5 bases, with 16 bases left between them. The CDR3 sequence is CASRGGPRGETQYF. DNA for the CDR3: TGTGCCAGCAGAGGGGGGCCCAGGGGGGAGACCCAGTACTTC.